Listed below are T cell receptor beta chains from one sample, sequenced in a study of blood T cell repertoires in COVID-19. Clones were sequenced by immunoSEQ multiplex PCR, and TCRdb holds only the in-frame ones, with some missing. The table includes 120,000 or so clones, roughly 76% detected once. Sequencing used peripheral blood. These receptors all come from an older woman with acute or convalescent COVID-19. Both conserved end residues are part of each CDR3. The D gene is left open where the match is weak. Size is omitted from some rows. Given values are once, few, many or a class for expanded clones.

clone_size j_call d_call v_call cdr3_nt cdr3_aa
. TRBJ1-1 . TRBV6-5 TGTGCCAGCAGTTACTCGGGCAGGGCCCCTGAAGCTTTCTTT CASSYSGRAPEAFF
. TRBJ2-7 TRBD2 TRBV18 TGTGCCAGCTCACCGAGCGGTACGCGGGGGAACGAGCAGTACTTC CASSPSGTRGNEQYF
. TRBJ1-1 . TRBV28 TGTGCCAGCAGTTCCTACAGGGTGGGCACTGAAGCTTTCTTT CASSSYRVGTEAFF
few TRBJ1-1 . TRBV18 TGTGCCAGCTCACCACCCGCGGGAACTGAAGCTTTCTTT CASSPPAGTEAFF
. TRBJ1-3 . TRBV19 TGTGCCAGTACCCCTCAAGACGGGATCGGAAACACCATATATTTT CASTPQDGIGNTIYF
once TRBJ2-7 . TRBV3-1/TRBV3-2 TGTGCCAGCAGCCAAGCTGTGGGACACCAGTACGAGCAGTACTTC CASSQAVGHQYEQYF
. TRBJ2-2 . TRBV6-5 TGTGCCAGCAGTTACGTGGCAACTAGAGCCGGGGAGCTGTTTTTT CASSYVATRAGELFF
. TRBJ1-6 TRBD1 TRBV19 TGTGCCAGTAGCAGGGACAGGGGAGGATCACCCCTCCACTTT CASSRDRGGSPLHF
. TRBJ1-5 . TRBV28 TGTGCCAGCAGTTTTAGCTGGGGCAATCAGCCCCAGCATTTT CASSFSWGNQPQHF
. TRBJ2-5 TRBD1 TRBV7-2 TGTGCCAGCAGCTTAACGCAGGGGGTTTCCCAAGAGACCCAGTACTTC CASSLTQGVSQETQYF
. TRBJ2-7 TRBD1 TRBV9 TGTGCCAGCAGCGTAGAGGGGGCTGGGCGCGAGCAGTACTTC CASSVEGAGREQYF
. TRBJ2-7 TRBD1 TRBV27 TGTGCCAGCAGTTTATCCCTGAGCAGGGGGCGCTACGAGCAGTACTTC CASSLSLSRGRYEQYF
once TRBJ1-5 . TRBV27 TGTGCCAGCAGCCCATTCCCAGGAGGTAATCAGCCCCAGCATTTT CASSPFPGGNQPQHF
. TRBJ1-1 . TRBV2 TGTGCCAGCACCACCGGGGAGGGCACTGAAGCTTTCTTT CASTTGEGTEAFF
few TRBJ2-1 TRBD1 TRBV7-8 TGTGCCAGCAGCTTAAGAGGGACAGGGAATGCATACAATGAGCAGTTCTTC CASSLRGTGNAYNEQFF
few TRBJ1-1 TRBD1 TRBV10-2 TGCGCCAGCAGTGGACAGGGCGGCACTGAAGCTTTCTTT CASSGQGGTEAFF
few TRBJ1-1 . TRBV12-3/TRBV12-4 TGTGCCAGCAGTCGACAGAAGAACACTGAAGCTTTCTTT CASSRQKNTEAFF
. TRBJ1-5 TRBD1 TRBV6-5 TGTGCCAGCAGTTCAGGACAGGGTCCGTTTGGGCCCCAGCATTTT CASSSGQGPFGPQHF
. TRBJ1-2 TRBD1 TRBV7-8 TGTGCCAGCAGCCGCCGGGACAGGGACAGATATGGCTACACCTTC CASSRRDRDRYGYTF
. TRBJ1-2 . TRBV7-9 TGTGCCAGCAGCCAATCCGGGGGGGCAATCAACTATGGCTACACCTTC CASSQSGGAINYGYTF
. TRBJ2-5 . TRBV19 TGTGCCAGTAGCTTGAACAGGGTGACCCAAGAGACCCAGTACTTC CASSLNRVTQETQYF
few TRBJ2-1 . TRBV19 TGTGCCAGTGGGCGCGATACCTACAATGAGCAGTTCTTC CASGRDTYNEQFF
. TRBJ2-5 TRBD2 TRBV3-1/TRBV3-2 TGTGCCAGCAGCCAAGATATCGGGACTAGCGGGAAAGACGGAGAGACCCAGTACTTC CASSQDIGTSGKDGETQYF
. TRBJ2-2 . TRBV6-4 TGTGCCAGCAGTGTGGAGAGGAGCGGGGAGCTGTTTTTT CASSVERSGELFF
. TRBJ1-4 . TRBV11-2 TGTGCCAGCAGCTTTGCAGGGGAGAGCAAAGAAAAACTGTTTTTT CASSFAGESKEKLFF
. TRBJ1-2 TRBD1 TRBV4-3 TGCGCCAGCAGCCAAGAGGGAGGGACAGGGCCCTATGGCTACACCTTC CASSQEGGTGPYGYTF
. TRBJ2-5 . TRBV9 TGTGCCAGCAGCGTAGGCGGCAGAAAAGAGACCCAGTACTTC CASSVGGRKETQYF
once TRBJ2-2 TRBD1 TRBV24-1 TGTGCCACCAGTGATCCCCGGACAGGGCCAACCGGGGAGCTGTTTTTT CATSDPRTGPTGELFF
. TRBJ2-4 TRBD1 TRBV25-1 TGTGCCAGCAGTGAAGCAGGGACAGGCCTAGCCAAAAACATTCAGTACTTC CASSEAGTGLAKNIQYF
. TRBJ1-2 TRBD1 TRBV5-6 TGTGCCAGCAGCTTGCGGGACAGGCTCTATGGCTACACCTTC CASSLRDRLYGYTF
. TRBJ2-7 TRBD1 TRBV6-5 TGTGCCACCTCACTCGGGCAGGGGGCGCGATACGAGCAGTACTTC CATSLGQGARYEQYF
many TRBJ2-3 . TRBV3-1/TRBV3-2 TGTGCCAGCAGCCACCAGGGGAAAGATACGCAGTATTTT CASSHQGKDTQYF
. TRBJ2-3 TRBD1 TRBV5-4 TGTGCCAGCAGCCAGCCTACAGGGGCCCTCACAGATACGCAGTATTTT CASSQPTGALTDTQYF
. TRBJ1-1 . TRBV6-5 TGTGCCACCATCGACAGGACTGAAGCTTTCTTT CATIDRTEAFF
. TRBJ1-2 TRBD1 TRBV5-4 TGTGCCAGCAGCCGGACAGGGGACGGCTACACCTTC CASSRTGDGYTF
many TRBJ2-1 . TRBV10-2 TGCGCCAGCGCCCCAGGGCTCGTTTATGAGCAGTTCTTC CASAPGLVYEQFF
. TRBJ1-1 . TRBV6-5 TGTGCCAGCAGCTATTTACAGGGGAACACTGAAGCTTTCTTT CASSYLQGNTEAFF
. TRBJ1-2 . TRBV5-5 TGTGCCAGCAGCCCCGGACAGTTTAGCTATGGCTACACCTTC CASSPGQFSYGYTF
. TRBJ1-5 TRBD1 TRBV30 TGTGCCTGGAGTGGGGACAGTAATCAGCCCCAGCATTTT CAWSGDSNQPQHF
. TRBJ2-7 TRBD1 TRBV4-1 TGCGCCAGCAGCCAAGATAGGGACAGGGTAATGGACGAGCAGTACTTC CASSQDRDRVMDEQYF
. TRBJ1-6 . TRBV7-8 TGTGCCAGCAGCTTATCCTACGGTACCTCCTATAATTCACCCCTCCACTTT CASSLSYGTSYNSPLHF
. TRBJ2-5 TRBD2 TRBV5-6 TGTGCCAGCAGCTTGTTCAGCGGGGGGGTTTACCAAGAGACCCAGTACTTC CASSLFSGGVYQETQYF
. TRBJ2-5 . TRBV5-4 TGTGCCAGCAGCTTAGAACCGGGACACAGCCAAGAGACCCAGTACTTC CASSLEPGHSQETQYF
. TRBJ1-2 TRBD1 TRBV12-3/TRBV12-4 TGTGCCACTTCCGGGACAGGGGGCTACACCTTC CATSGTGGYTF
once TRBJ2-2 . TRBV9 TGTGCCAGCAGCGCGGAGGGAATATCCGGGGAGCTGTTTTTT CASSAEGISGELFF
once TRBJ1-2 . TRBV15 TGTGCCACCAGCGGGGGACAAGCCTACTATGGCTACACCTTC CATSGGQAYYGYTF
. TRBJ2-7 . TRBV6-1 TGTGCCAGCAGTGAAGCGCGGGGCTACGAGCAGTACTTC CASSEARGYEQYF
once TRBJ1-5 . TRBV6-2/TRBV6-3 TGTGCCAGCAGTTATTTTAGCCTCCCGGAACATTTT CASSYFSLPEHF
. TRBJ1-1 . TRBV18 TGTGCCAGCTCACCCGAAGGAGGTGGCACTGAAGCTTTCTTT CASSPEGGGTEAFF
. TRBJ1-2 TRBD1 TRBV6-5 TGTGCCAGCAGCAAGACAGGGACCGCGGGAGGCTACACCTTC CASSKTGTAGGYTF
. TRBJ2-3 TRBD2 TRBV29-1 TGCAGCGTTGCTAACGGGGGGACAGATACGCAGTATTTT CSVANGGTDTQYF
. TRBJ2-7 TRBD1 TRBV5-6 TGTGCCAGCAGACTGGGACAGGGGGCAGGGAACGAGCAGTACTTC CASRLGQGAGNEQYF
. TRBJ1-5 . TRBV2 TGTGCCAGCAGTCAGGGTATAAGGCAGCCCCAGCATTTT CASSQGIRQPQHF
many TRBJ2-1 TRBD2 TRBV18 TGTGCCAGCTCAGCATCTTACGGACTAGCGGGGGGTGGCGCCTACAATGAGCAGTTCTTC CASSASYGLAGGGAYNEQFF
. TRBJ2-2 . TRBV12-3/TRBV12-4 TGTGCCAGCAGTTTATCCTCGGGGGAGCTGTTTTTT CASSLSSGELFF
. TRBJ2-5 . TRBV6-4 TGTGCCAGGAAACCTTTCCTCGACAGCCGGGAAGAGACCCAGTACTTC CARKPFLDSREETQYF
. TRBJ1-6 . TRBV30 TGTGCCTGGAGTGTAGGACAGCTGAATTCACCCCTCCACTTT CAWSVGQLNSPLHF
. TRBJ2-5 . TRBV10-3 TGTGCCATCAGGGGGGGAGGTCGTCAGACCCAGTACTTC CAIRGGGRQTQYF
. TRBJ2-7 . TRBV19 TGTGCCAGTAGTACAATGGACAGCTACGAGCAGTACTTC CASSTMDSYEQYF